Each of the 25 T cell receptor beta chains below was sequenced from the same sample in a study of T-cell memory formation after mild COVID-19. Using its own MiXCR run on the 5' RACE reads, TCRdb lists one record per CDR3 protein. The table has about 600,000 distinct CDR3 sequences, about a fifth seen once; the top ten hold roughly 8.1%. Sequences were obtained from PBMCs or a T cell subset sorted from them (not recorded which). These receptors were collected from an adult woman who had mild COVID-19 (a few samples of this study predate the infection). Cell type and time point are not known.

This clonotype was found a few times. The chain has TRBV29-1 and TRBJ2-6; TRBD1 is a possible D gene (5 bases). V was trimmed by 6 bases and J by 3 bases, leaving 9 bases between them. The germline V gene has CDR1 SQVTM and CDR2 ANQGSEA. There are 13 residues in the CDR3. The DNA for the CDR3 is TGCAGCGTGACAGTTCTTGGGGCCAACGTCCTGACTTTC. It codes for CSVTVLGANVLTF.

The V gene is TRBV12-3 or TRBV12-4, the J gene TRBJ1-2; weak D call: TRBD1 (5 bases). The V and J ends lost 3 bases and 8 bases respectively, with 13 bases between them. This CDR3 comprises 13 residues. CDR3 sequence reads: CASSLKGWDGYTF. The CDR3 DNA sequence: TGTGCCAGCAGTTTGAAGGGATGGGACGGCTACACCTTC.

This clonotype was seen a few times. The chain combines TRBV7-2 with TRBJ1-1; the D is unclear. CDR1 is SGHTA and CDR2 is FQGNSA in the germline V gene. Trimming took 3 bases from V and 1 from J, leaving 6 bases between them. This CDR3 has 13 residues. CDR3 in amino acids: CASSFERNTEAFF. CDR3 nucleotides: TGTGCCAGCAGCTTTGAGCGGAACACTGAAGCTTTCTTT.

There are a few counts of this clonotype. CDR3 nucleotides: TGTGCCAGCAGCCAATCCGGGACAGGTAACAGCAATCAGCCCCAGCATTTT. It specifies CASSQSGTGNSNQPQHF. V gene TRBV3-1 combines with J gene TRBJ1-5; 8 bases align to TRBD1. The CDR3 is 17 amino acids. CDR1 is LGHDT, CDR2 YNNKEL, per germline (reference sequence). V was pared by 2 bases and J by 1 base, with 7 bases of the junction left unmatched.

The gene calls are TRBV7-9 and TRBJ2-3; 14 bases fit TRBD2. The CDR3 extends over 18 amino acids. With V trimmed by 5 bases and J by 1 base, 8 bases remained unmatched. Germline V gene sequence: CDR1 SEHNR, CDR2 FQNEAQ (reference sequence). DNA for the CDR3: TGTGCCAGCAGCCTTCGACTAGCGGGAGGGCCGGGCACAGATACGCAGTATTTT. It translates to CASSLRLAGGPGTDTQYF.

The chain is built from TRBV2 and TRBJ2-7; 8 bases are a match to TRBD2. Unmatched junction bases numbered 14, after V lost 6 bases and J lost 7 bases. From germline, CDR1 is SNHLY and CDR2 FYNNEI. The CDR3 loop spans 15 amino acids. The CDR3 DNA is TGTGCCAGCAGCAATCCGGGACTAGGGTCCTGGGAGCAGTACTTC. This codes for CASSNPGLGSWEQYF.

The J gene is TRBJ2-3, the V gene TRBV12-3 or TRBV12-4; 13 bases align to TRBD2. The CDR3 sequence is 16 residues long. Trimming took 1 base from V and 4 from J; bases not matched to a gene: 2. CDR3 nucleotide sequence: TGTGCCAGCAGTTTAGACGGACTAGCGGGGGCAGATACGCAGTATTTT. Translating gives CASSLDGLAGADTQYF.

This clonotype was seen only a few times. The V gene is TRBV29-1, the J gene TRBJ2-5, with 8 bases aligning to TRBD1. With 3 bases clipped from V and 4 bases from J, the junction kept 7 bases outside the gene matches. This CDR3 contains 14 residues. The germline V gene has CDR1 SQVTM and CDR2 ANQGSEA. This CDR3 reads CSVDDRGLSETQYF. The CDR3 region has the DNA TGCAGCGTTGATGACAGGGGTCTATCAGAGACCCAGTACTTC.

V gene TRBV7-8 combines with J gene TRBJ2-7; a weak D match, TRBD1 (5 bases). Germline V gene lookup returns CDR1 SGHVS and CDR2 FQNEAQ. The CDR3 sequence is 12 residues long. V lost 0 bases, J lost 10 bases, and 10 bases lay in between. The CDR3 DNA is TGTGCCAGCAGCTTAGCGCGCCAGGGTCAGTACTTC. This translates into CASSLARQGQYF.

The V call is TRBV14, the J call TRBJ2-2; TRBD1 aligns across 9 bases. CDR3 size: 16 residues. CDR1 and CDR2 (germline): SGHDN, FVKESK. J gave up 4 bases and V 4 bases, and 7 bases lay outside the gene matches. The CDR3 region is CASSPTGTGPTGELFF. DNA for the CDR3: TGTGCCAGCAGCCCGACCGGGACAGGGCCCACCGGGGAGCTGTTTTTT.

This clonotype was observed a few times. The genes are TRBV4-1 and TRBJ2-2; D call uncertain. The CDR3 sequence is 15 residues long. In germline, CDR1 is MGHRA, CDR2 YSYEKL. V lost 2 bases to trimming and J lost 5 bases, with 12 bases between them. The CDR3 spells CASSQSAARTGELFF. The CDR3 nucleotides are TGCGCCAGCAGCCAATCTGCAGCTAGGACCGGGGAGCTGTTTTTT.

The CDR3 DNA reads TGTGCCAGCAGCTTGTGGGGGGGAGCAGCTTTCTTT. Protein: CASSLWGGAAFF. The chain is built from TRBV5-4 and TRBJ1-1, with a tentative D call TRBD1 (5 bases). Trimming took off 1 base at V and 10 bases at J, with 11 bases between the two ends. CDR3 length: 12 amino acids. Germline values: CDR1 SGHNT, CDR2 YYREEE (reference sequence).

J is TRBJ2-1 and V is TRBV28; TRBD2 agrees at 9 bases. CDR3 length: 15 amino acids. The junction had 6 bases not matched to a gene; V was cut back by 4 bases and J by 5 bases. CDR1 is MDHEN, CDR2 SYDVKM, per germline. The CDR3 DNA sequence: TGTGCCAGCAGTTCCTCCGGACTAGCGCACAATGAGCAGTTCTTC. This encodes CASSSSGLAHNEQFF.

The CDR3 loop reads CASSLGDSREAFF. The CDR3 DNA reads as TGCGCCAGCAGCTTGGGGGACAGCAGAGAAGCTTTCTTT. The gene calls are TRBV5-1 and TRBJ1-1; TRBD1 agrees at 7 bases. The V and J ends lost 0 bases and 8 bases, in that order; junction bases with no gene match: 4. Germline-derived CDR1 and CDR2 are SGHRS and YFSETQ. This CDR3 is 13 amino acids long.

The V and J genes are TRBV7-9 and TRBJ2-5; TRBD2 matches at 7 bases. Germline lookup yields CDR1 SEHNR and CDR2 FQNEAQ (reference sequence). CDR3 length: 14 residues. V was pared by 1 base and J by 5 bases, with 4 bases of the junction left unmatched. In DNA form, the CDR3 reads TGTGCCAGCAGCTTAGGGCGGGAGTGGGAGACCCAGTACTTC. It specifies CASSLGREWETQYF.

There are a few counts of this clonotype. The genes are TRBV7-8 and TRBJ2-1; perhaps TRBD1 as D (6 bases). CDR1 is SGHVS and CDR2 is FQNEAQ in the germline V gene. This CDR3 has 12 amino acids. V lost 10 bases and J 6 bases, leaving 13 bases between the germline ends. The CDR3 DNA is TGTGCCACCTTGGACAGTTCCAATGAGCAGTTCTTC. It encodes CATLDSSNEQFF. Full variable domain (rest looked up from reference TRBV7-8 and TRBJ2-1): GAGVSQSPRYKVAKRGQDVALRCDPISGHVSLFWYQQALGQGPEFLTYFQNEAQLDKSGLPSDRFFAERPEGSVSTLKIQRTQQEDSAVYLCATLDSSNEQFFGPGTRLTVL.

This clonotype appeared a few times. The genes are TRBV6-5 and TRBJ2-7, with 9 bases aligning to TRBD1. Trimming cost V 2 bases and J 5 bases; bases outside gene matches: 13. The CDR3 spans 17 residues. From germline, CDR1 is MNHEY and CDR2 SVGAGI. CDR3 nucleotide sequence: TGTGCCAGCAGTTACGGTCCCGCGGACAGGGGAACCAACGAGCAGTACTTC. As protein: CASSYGPADRGTNEQYF.

This clonotype turned up a few times. This chain connects TRBV6-6 to TRBJ2-3; tentatively, D is TRBD1 or TRBD2 (6 bases each). V was pared by 5 bases and J by 1 base, with 19 bases between. Per germline, CDR1 MNHNY and CDR2 SVGAGI (reference sequence). The CDR3 length is 17 residues. The chain's CDR3 is CASSPAGGGDRTDTQYF. CDR3 nucleotide sequence: TGTGCCAGCAGTCCGGCCGGGGGCGGGGATCGCACAGATACGCAGTATTTT.

V gene TRBV20-1 combines with J gene TRBJ2-3; the match to TRBD2 covers 8 bases. The V and J ends lost 4 bases and 6 bases, in that order; junction bases with no gene match: 15. CDR1 DFQATT and CDR2 SNEGSKA come from the germline V gene (reference sequence). This CDR3 region has 16 residues. For the CDR3, the DNA is TGCAGTGCTAACCCGAAGGAGGCGGGAGGCCCCGATACGCAGTATTTT. Translated: CSANPKEAGGPDTQYF.

V gene TRBV11-3 combines with J gene TRBJ2-7; 7 bases line up with TRBD2. In germline, CDR1 is SGHNT, CDR2 YENEEA. J gave up 2 bases and V 5 bases, and 9 bases lay outside the gene matches. The CDR3 totals 15 residues. In DNA form, the CDR3 reads TGTGCCAGCAGCGCCGCCAGCAGCGGGGCCTACGAGCAGTACTTC. Translated: CASSAASSGAYEQYF.

V usage is TRBV4-3 and J usage is TRBJ2-1; 8 bases fit TRBD2. V lost 0 bases and J lost 1; bases outside the gene matches: 8. From germline, CDR1 is LGHNA and CDR2 YSLEER. This CDR3 region has 18 residues. The CDR3 nucleotides read TGCGCCAGCAGCCAAGATCTCGACGGGAGGGCTTCCTACAATGAGCAGTTCTTC. This sequence encodes CASSQDLDGRASYNEQFF.

The table lists this clonotype with a few counts. J is TRBJ2-7 and V is TRBV5-6; D is perhaps TRBD1 (5 bases). The CDR3 has 13 residues. CDR1 and CDR2 (germline): SGHDT, YYEEEE. The V end lost 3 bases, the J end lost 6 bases, and 13 bases lay between the germline ends. CDR3 sequence: CASSWLTAAEQYF. In DNA form, the CDR3 reads TGTGCCAGCAGCTGGTTGACAGCCGCCGAGCAGTACTTC.

This clonotype was counted many times. The chain carries TRBV13 and TRBJ1-1; weak D call: TRBD1 (5 bases). V lost 5 bases and J 11 bases, leaving 15 bases between the germline ends. This CDR3 spans 12 amino acids. Germline V gene data show CDR1 as PRHDT and CDR2 as FYEKMQ (reference sequence). DNA for the CDR3: TGTGCCAGCAGCCTATCAGGGACCGGTGCTTTCTTT. Translating gives CASSLSGTGAFF. The full variable domain, in which reference TRBV13 and TRBJ1-1 provide the parts outside the CDR3, is AAGVIQSPRHLIKEKRETATLKCYPIPRHDTVYWYQQGPGQDPQFLISFYEKMQSDKGSIPDRFSAQQFSDYHSELNMSSLELGDSALYFCASSLSGTGAFFGQGTRLTVV.

The rearrangement links TRBV2 to TRBJ2-2; D uncertain. The CDR3 length is 11 residues. Trimming stripped 9 bases from V and 5 bases from J, with 7 bases between. From germline, CDR1 is SNHLY and CDR2 FYNNEI. The DNA for the CDR3 is TGTGCCAGTACATTTACCGGGGAGCTGTTTTTT. Its protein product is CASTFTGELFF.

The genes are TRBV3-1 and TRBJ1-6; TRBD1 aligns across 8 bases. Germline V lookup: CDR1 LGHDT, CDR2 YNNKEL (reference sequence). The CDR3 loop spans 19 amino acids. With V trimmed by 4 bases and J by 0 bases, 11 bases remained unmatched. CDR3 amino acids: CASSPRTGWKSSYNSPLHF. In DNA, the CDR3 is TGTGCCAGCAGCCCCCGGACAGGGTGGAAGAGCTCCTATAATTCACCCCTCCACTTT.